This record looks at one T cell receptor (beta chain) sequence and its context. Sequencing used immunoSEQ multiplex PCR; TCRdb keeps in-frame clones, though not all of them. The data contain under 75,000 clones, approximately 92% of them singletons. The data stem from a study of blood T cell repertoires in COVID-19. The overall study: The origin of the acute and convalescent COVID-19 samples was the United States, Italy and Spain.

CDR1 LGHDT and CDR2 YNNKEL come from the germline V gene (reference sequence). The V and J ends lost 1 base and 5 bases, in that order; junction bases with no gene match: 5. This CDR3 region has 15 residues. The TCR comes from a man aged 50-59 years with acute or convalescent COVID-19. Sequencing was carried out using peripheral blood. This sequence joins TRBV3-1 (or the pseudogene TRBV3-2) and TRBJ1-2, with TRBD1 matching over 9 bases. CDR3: CASSQGGTGHYGYTF. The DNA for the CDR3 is TGTGCCAGCAGCCAAGGAGGGACAGGGCATTATGGCTACACCTTC.